This T cell receptor (beta chain) was captured in a study of T-cell memory formation after mild COVID-19. Study background: In these data, TCR clusters were largely donor specific.

Losses at the gene ends were 2 bases for V and 4 bases for J; bases not matched to a gene: 6. The CDR3 has 15 residues. Germline CDR1 and CDR2: MNHEY and SVGAGI. Researchers used 5'RACE with constant-segment primers to make TCR alpha and TCR beta cDNA libraries that carry sample barcodes and UMIs. Each CDR3 protein gets one entry after TCRdb re-called the 5' RACE reads with MiXCR. The table records a few hundred thousand distinct CDR3 sequences, 20% to 25% of them present only once. Overall study results and limits: CD4+ clones that contracted lay mainly in CM and EM; CD8+ ones lay in EMRA. Pre-infection memory carried some responding clones, suggesting that cross-reactive memory joined.

This clonotype has a handful of counts. As yet, its antigen is unknown. The source is a man younger than 35 who had mild COVID-19 (a few samples of this study predate the infection). Cell type and time point are not known. This chain uses TRBV6-5 with TRBJ1-2, with 8 bases lining up with TRBD1. Material: PBMCs or a T cell subset sorted from them (not recorded which). Written as DNA, the CDR3 is TGTGCCAGCAGTTACCGAGGACAGGGAGTCTATGGCTACACCTTC. Translation gives CASSYRGQGVYGYTF.